These T cell receptor beta chains were read from a single sample in a study of blood T cells in healthy people across ages. TCRdb reanalysed the 5' RACE reads using MiXCR and keeps one entry per CDR3 protein. The repertoire holds 790,000 or so distinct CDR3 sequences, with roughly 56% as singletons. Input material: blood. All receptors come from a man aged 40-49 years in good health. CDR3s include the opening cysteine and the closing phenylalanine or tryptophan. A D gene is named only where the DNA matches it firmly. Clone size appears in some rows only: once, few, many, or a class for an expanded clone.

TRBV2,few,-,13,TRBJ2-7,CASSFSSPYEQYF,TGTGCCAGCAGTTTCTCTTCGCCCTACGAGCAGTACTTC
TRBV3-1,-,TRBD1,19,TRBJ2-6,CASSHDRDRTFSGANVLTF,TGTGCCAGCAGCCATGACCGGGACAGGACTTTCTCTGGGGCCAACGTCCTGACTTTC
TRBV25-1,-,-,12,TRBJ1-2,CASSEERGGYTF,TGTGCCAGCAGTGAAGAAAGGGGGGGCTACACCTTC
TRBV6-1,few,-,13,TRBJ2-7,CASNKGRDYEQYF,TGTGCCAGCAACAAAGGACGGGACTACGAGCAGTACTTC
TRBV12-3/TRBV12-4,-,-,13,TRBJ2-7,CASSFSRAYEQYF,TGTGCCAGCAGTTTTAGCAGGGCCTACGAGCAGTACTTC
TRBV15,-,-,16,TRBJ2-4,CATSRADQRSANIQYF,TGTGCCACCAGCAGAGCAGATCAACGGTCAGCAAACATTCAGTACTTC
TRBV28,-,-,15,TRBJ1-6,CASSLKWGRASPLHF,TGTGCCAGCAGTTTAAAGTGGGGCAGGGCCTCACCCCTCCACTTT
TRBV7-9,few,-,14,TRBJ2-5,CASSLAGNQETQYF,TGTGCCAGCAGCCTCGCAGGGAATCAAGAGACCCAGTACTTC
TRBV27,-,-,15,TRBJ2-5,CASSLGRRDIGAQYF,TGTGCCAGCAGTTTGGGTCGGCGGGATATCGGAGCGCAGTACTTC
TRBV5-4,-,TRBD2,16,TRBJ2-7,CASSPGLAGGYYEQYF,TGTGCCAGCAGCCCCGGACTAGCGGGAGGTTACTACGAGCAGTACTTC
TRBV2,few,-,15,TRBJ2-6,CASSENRSGANVLTF,TGTGCCAGCAGTGAGAACAGATCTGGGGCCAACGTCCTGACTTTC
TRBV29-1,-,TRBD2,19,TRBJ2-1,CSSIGSWGPSGGAYNEQFF,TGCAGCTCTATTGGATCCTGGGGCCCTAGCGGGGGAGCCTACAATGAGCAGTTCTTC
TRBV29-1,many,-,10,TRBJ2-7,CSVRVAEQYF,TGCAGCGTCCGAGTTGCCGAGCAGTACTTC
TRBV6-6,few,TRBD1,14,TRBJ1-5,CASRRTGNDQPQHF,TGTGCCAGCAGACGGACAGGGAACGATCAGCCCCAGCATTTT
TRBV5-1,-,-,15,TRBJ2-4,CASSLVSGAKNIQYF,TGCGCCAGCAGCTTGGTTAGCGGCGCCAAAAACATTCAGTACTTC
TRBV11-2,-,-,13,TRBJ1-4,CASSGDSNEKLFF,TGTGCCAGCAGCGGAGACAGTAATGAAAAACTGTTTTTT
TRBV27,many,-,15,TRBJ2-7,CASSYKGSPPYEQYF,TGTGCCAGCAGCTACAAGGGAAGCCCCCCCTACGAGCAGTACTTC
TRBV28,few,TRBD2,16,TRBJ2-1,CASSPLAGAAYNEQFF,TGTGCCAGCAGTCCCCTAGCGGGAGCAGCCTACAATGAGCAGTTCTTC
TRBV20-1,-,-,12,TRBJ2-5,CSATADQETQYF,TGCAGTGCTACCGCGGATCAGGAGACCCAGTACTTC
TRBV4-2,-,TRBD2,16,TRBJ2-5,CASSPLYAAGEHEQYF,TGTGCCAGCAGCCCCCTCTACGCGGCGGGAGAGCATGAGCAGTACTTC
TRBV20-1,few,TRBD1,16,TRBJ2-3,CSARDSRGRGTDTQYF,TGCAGTGCTAGAGATTCCAGGGGGCGGGGCACAGATACGCAGTATTTT
TRBV12-3/TRBV12-4,few,-,17,TRBJ2-6,CASSPGARVSGANVLTF,TGTGCCAGCAGTCCCGGTGCCAGGGTTTCTGGGGCCAACGTCCTGACTTTC
TRBV7-2,-,-,12,TRBJ2-1,CASSLARDEQFF,TGTGCCAGCAGCTTAGCCCGGGATGAGCAGTTCTTC
TRBV10-3,-,-,13,TRBJ2-1,CAIWPGANNEQFF,TGTGCCATCTGGCCGGGAGCAAACAATGAGCAGTTCTTC
TRBV4-2,-,TRBD2,15,TRBJ2-1,CASAAQRDSYNEQFF,TGTGCCAGCGCTGCCCAGCGGGACTCCTACAATGAGCAGTTCTTC